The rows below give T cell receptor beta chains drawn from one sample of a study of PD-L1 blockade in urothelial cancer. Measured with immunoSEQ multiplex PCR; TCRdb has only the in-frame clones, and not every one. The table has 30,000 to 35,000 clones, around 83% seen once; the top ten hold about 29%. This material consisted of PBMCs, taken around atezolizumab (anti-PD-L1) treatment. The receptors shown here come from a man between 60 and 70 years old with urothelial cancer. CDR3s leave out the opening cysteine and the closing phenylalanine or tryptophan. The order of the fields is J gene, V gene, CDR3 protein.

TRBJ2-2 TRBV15 ATSRRRDRLNTGELF
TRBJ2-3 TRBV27 ASSRLAGGPGTQY
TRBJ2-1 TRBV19 ASTPSGILNNEQF
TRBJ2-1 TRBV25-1 ASSEGTSGDEQF
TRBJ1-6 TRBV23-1 ASSQSGFWDTGGLSRNSPLH
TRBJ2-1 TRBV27 ASSLSGGGRYNEQF
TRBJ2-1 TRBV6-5 ASSRESEQF
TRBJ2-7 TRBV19 ASSIDRPGTPSYEQY
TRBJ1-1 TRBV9 ASSASMGAGSAF
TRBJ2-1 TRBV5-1 ASSLNRAGGPYNEQF
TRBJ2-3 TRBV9 ASSPAAGGTATDTQY
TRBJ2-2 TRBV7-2 ASSLRGGSGELF
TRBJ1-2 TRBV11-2 ASSLDLRHGYT
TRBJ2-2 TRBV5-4 ASSSREGAGELF
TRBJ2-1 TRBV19 ASRGTGTRGEQF
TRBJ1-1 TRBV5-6 ASSPQTANLGTEAF